The clone carrying this TCR beta chain has more than one count but fewer than ten. As yet, its antigen is unknown. This sample was included in a study of radiation and T cells in renal cell carcinoma. Looking at the study overall: Nephrectomy followed 15 Gy stereotactic body radiation by 4 weeks. Study outcomes and limitations: Baseline intratumoral clonotype presence is unknown without pretreatment biopsies. In blood, top tumor clones expanded by 2 weeks, shrinking by 4.

Repertoires were generated with immunoSEQ multiplex PCR, while TCRdb's copy carries only in-frame clones and drops some. The sample carries roughly 130,000 clones, approximately 78% recorded once. Time point: blood 2 weeks post-SBRT. Treatment denoted: 15 Gy SBRT to primary tumor, nephrectomy 4 weeks later. Serial blood draws occurred at baseline and 2 and 4 weeks post-SBRT. The specimen was blood, collected from a patient whose treatment included radiotherapy and nephrectomy. The receptor was isolated from a woman aged 55-70 years with renal cell carcinoma.

CDR3 protein: CASSHPASGYTF. CDR3 in DNA: TGCGCCAGCAGCCACCCGGCCAGCGGCTACACCTTC. The chain uses TRBV4-1 and TRBJ1-2; D is ambiguous. The V gene's germline CDR1 is MGHRA and CDR2 YSYEKL. The CDR3 length is 12 residues. Deletions cut 3 bases from V and 8 bases from J, with 10 bases between.